The 17 T cell receptor beta chains below were found in one sample sequenced in a study of blood T cell repertoires in COVID-19. Only in-frame clones appear in the TCRdb table, and some are missing; sequencing was by immunoSEQ multiplex PCR. The table lists about 240,000 clones, more than 85% of them singletons. The sample taken for sequencing was PBMCs or T cells enriched from blood (not recorded which). The receptors were sampled from a woman aged 25-40 years who had recovered from COVID-19.

This rearrangement joins TRBV7-9 to TRBJ2-1; 7 nucleotides match TRBD2. CDR1 is SEHNR and CDR2 is FQNEAQ in the germline V gene (reference sequence). This CDR3 region has 16 residues. V was clipped by 4 bases and J by 7 bases; unmatched bases: 13. Here the CDR3 reads CASSSFRGGPGNEQFF. The DNA for the CDR3 is TGTGCCAGCAGCTCTTTTCGGGGAGGGCCGGGGAATGAGCAGTTCTTC.

The rearrangement uses TRBV2 and TRBJ1-3; D possibly corresponds to TRBD1 (5 bases). This CDR3 has 16 residues. CDR1 and CDR2 from the germline V gene are SNHLY and FYNNEI. Trimming took off 6 bases at V and 0 bases at J, with 15 bases between the two ends. The CDR3: CASSTADSRSGNTIYF. CDR3 DNA sequence: TGTGCCAGCAGCACGGCTGACAGTCGCTCTGGAAACACCATATATTTT.

The chain is built from TRBV9 and TRBJ1-1; unclear D gene. This CDR3 has 12 residues. The V and J ends lost 5 bases and 0 bases respectively, with 5 bases between them. The germline V gene encodes CDR1 SGDLS and CDR2 YYNGEE. The CDR3 DNA is TGTGCCAGCAGTAGAATGAACACTGAAGCTTTCTTT. The encoded protein is CASSRMNTEAFF.

This chain connects TRBV4-3 to TRBJ2-1, with 8 bases that match TRBD2. The germline gives CDR1 LGHNA, CDR2 YSLEER. The CDR3 consists of 15 residues. Germline trimming cut 6 bases from V and 8 bases from J; bases unmatched to any gene: 12. CDR3 nucleotides: TGCGCCAGCAGTCAAACGGGAGGGACTTTGTATGAGCAGTTCTTC. It translates to CASSQTGGTLYEQFF.

This clone was picked up a small number of times. The V and J genes are TRBV3-1 (or the pseudogene TRBV3-2) and TRBJ1-3; the D is unclear. The CDR3 runs to 13 residues. V gave up 6 bases and J gave up 0 bases, with 6 bases separating them. Germline lookup yields CDR1 LGHDT and CDR2 YNNKEL (reference sequence). The CDR3 protein is CASRLSSGNTIYF. CDR3 in DNA: TGTGCCAGCAGACTTAGCTCTGGAAACACCATATATTTT.

This sequence joins TRBV5-8 and TRBJ1-1; D is ambiguous. CDR3 length: 9 residues. The V end lost 4 bases, the J end lost 10 bases, and 5 bases lay between the germline ends. Germline-derived CDR1 and CDR2 are SGHTS and YDEGEE. Here the CDR3 reads CASSPLAFF. The CDR3 DNA is TGTGCCAGCAGCCCTTTAGCTTTCTTT.

The CDR3 spells CASSPATGYNSPLHF. Here the CDR3 DNA reads TGTGCCAGCAGCCCCGCCACAGGATATAATTCACCCCTCCACTTT. V and J are TRBV6-5 and TRBJ1-6, with a tentative D call TRBD1 (5 bases). CDR3 length: 15 residues. The V and J ends lost 6 bases and 4 bases respectively, with 13 bases between them. The germline CDR1 and CDR2 sequences are MNHEY and SVGAGI.

This clone came up a few times. The V and J genes are TRBV5-1 and TRBJ2-2, with 10 positions matching TRBD1. CDR1 is SGHRS, CDR2 YFSETQ, per germline. Trimming took 8 bases from V and 3 from J; bases not matched to a gene: 4. The CDR3 runs 14 residues. The DNA for the CDR3 is TGCGCCAGTACCGGGACAGGGGACACCGGGGAGCTGTTTTTT. It encodes CASTGTGDTGELFF.

This clone was detected ten times or more. V gene TRBV3-1 (or the pseudogene TRBV3-2) combines with J gene TRBJ2-1; 11 bases line up with TRBD2. V trimming: 3 bases; J trimming: 7 bases; junction bases outside the gene matches: 14. Per the germline V gene, CDR1 is LGHDT and CDR2 is YNNKEL (reference sequence). CDR3 length: 18 residues. CDR3 DNA: TGTGCCAGCAGCCACCTAAGACAACTAGCGGGAGTCACGAATGAGCAGTTCTTC. It encodes CASSHLRQLAGVTNEQFF.

This chain connects TRBV28 to TRBJ2-3; 8 bases fit TRBD1. V shed 8 bases and J 4 bases; nucleotides not matched to a gene: 8. The germline CDR1 and CDR2 sequences are MDHEN and SYDVKM. This CDR3 contains 14 residues. The CDR3 reads CASDRDRISDTQYF. Here the CDR3 DNA reads TGTGCCAGCGACAGGGACAGGATCTCAGATACGCAGTATTTT.

The chain recombines TRBV6-5 with TRBJ2-3; 8 bases match TRBD2. The CDR3 has 16 residues. From germline, CDR1 is MNHEY and CDR2 SVGAGI. V gave up 4 bases and J gave up 5 bases; unmatched junction bases: 11. CDR3 residues: CASSSRLAIGGDTQYF. The CDR3 DNA reads as TGTGCCAGCAGTTCTAGACTAGCGATAGGTGGAGATACGCAGTATTTT.

The chain is built from TRBV4-3 and TRBJ1-3; no firm D call. Germline-derived CDR1 and CDR2 are LGHNA and YSLEER. The CDR3 extends over 15 amino acids. The ends were cut back, 0 bases at V and 0 bases at J, with 6 bases in the middle. CDR3 bases: TGCGCCAGCAGCCAAGATCCCGGCTCTGGAAACACCATATATTTT. Amino acids: CASSQDPGSGNTIYF.

The chain joins TRBV3-1 (or the pseudogene TRBV3-2) to TRBJ2-7; D perhaps matches TRBD1 (5 bases). Germline loops: CDR1 LGHDT, CDR2 YNNKEL (reference sequence). The ends were cut back, 0 bases at V and 6 bases at J, with 9 bases in the middle. CDR3 length: 13 amino acids. CDR3 nucleotides: TGTGCCAGCAGCCAAGATAAAGGGGCCGAGCAGTACTTC. This gives the protein CASSQDKGAEQYF.

This clone showed up just once. The chain links TRBV30 to TRBJ1-6; D gene unclear. The CDR3 is 13 amino acids. The germline V and J ends were trimmed by 2 bases and 5 bases, with 7 bases remaining between them. Germline V CDR1 and CDR2: GTSNPN, SVGIG (reference sequence). The CDR3 protein is CAWSQFDNSPLHF. The CDR3 DNA sequence: TGTGCCTGGAGTCAGTTTGATAATTCACCCCTCCACTTT.

This sequence joins TRBV12-3 or TRBV12-4 and TRBJ1-1; weak D call: TRBD1 (5 bases). Trimming stripped 6 bases from V and 3 bases from J, with 11 bases between. This CDR3 region has 13 residues. This chain's CDR3 is CASRPGGDTEAFF. The DNA for the CDR3 is TGTGCCAGCAGACCCGGAGGGGACACTGAAGCTTTCTTT.

The gene calls are TRBV6-5 and TRBJ2-7, with 9 positions matching TRBD2. With V trimmed by 5 bases and J by 2 bases, 4 bases remained unmatched. The CDR3 totals 14 residues. The germline V gene has CDR1 MNHEY and CDR2 SVGAGI. The CDR3 loop is CASSQTSGAYEQYF. The DNA for the CDR3 is TGTGCCAGCAGTCAGACTAGCGGAGCCTACGAGCAGTACTTC.

The rearrangement joins TRBV6-5 to TRBJ2-7; 10 nucleotides line up with TRBD1. CDR1 is MNHEY and CDR2 is SVGAGI in the germline V gene. The CDR3 is made up of 13 amino acids. The CDR3 DNA reads as TGTGCTTCGGGGGGACAGGGGCCTTACGAGCAGTACTTC. Translated: CASGGQGPYEQYF.